The source of this TCR beta chain is a study of T cells in tuberculosis (dated by TCRdb to about 2018). Background for the entire study: In the study, CD1B tetramers and high-throughput TCR immunosequencing were combined to characterize T cells specific for the mycobacterial lipid antigen glucose monomycolate (GMM). PBMC from active tuberculosis patients were archived either before standard anti-tuberculosis treatment began or within 7 days of its start. With around 10 people per group, a South African clinical cohort compared IGRA-negative adolescents, IGRA-positive adolescents with latent tuberculosis, and adults with active tuberculosis. Broad study findings and their caveats: The smaller NN-distances were partly driven by shorter CDR3-alpha lengths in active tuberculosis patients, and the difference for TCR-beta did not reach statistical significance. Clinical samples were selected based on the availability of cryopreserved specimens, with adults included as active tuberculosis cases and adolescents included as controls. Active tuberculosis TCR-alpha repertoires showed smaller mean NN-distances to GMM-specific TCRs than IGRA-negative controls, suggesting clonal expansion of these TCRs. Using GEM motif frequencies, a classifier achieved over 65% accuracy, whereas a classifier built on the diverse GMM-specific repertoire got to less than 90% accuracy (AUROC roughly 0.9).

This clone occurred once. This receptor's antigen is unknown. Base qualities were left out, and no much larger clone turns up one base away. The immunoSEQ multiplex PCR assay was used to generate TCR libraries, with TCR-beta and/or TCR-alpha/delta assays applied to each sample. The amplified TCR libraries were sequenced on the Illumina high-throughput platform. Turning to the authors' computational methods: Clustering and dimensionality reduction relied on pairwise TCRdist distances among GMM-specific receptors from T cells that were either sorted ex vivo or expanded in vitro. Each clinical repertoire was scored by mean NN-distance, the average TCRdist to the nearest 10% of tetramer-positive reference sequences. GEM TCR motif frequency was computed as the fraction of unique TCRs matching known GEM sequences by V/J usage and CDR3 length. Active tuberculosis was classified by linear discriminant analysis with leave-one-out cross-validation, implemented in scikit-learn. The clones in this table, taken by TCRdb from immuneACCESS, are in-frame only. Not every clone is retained; where verified, under half of the shortfall comes from an unresolved V gene, and the cause of the rest is unknown. The V and J calls and clone size were taken over from that table, and D and trimming were inferred from the DNA. A total of about 34,000 clones appear in this sample, roughly 93% of them only once. In total, the top ten clones hold about an eighth of the sample.

Germline trimming: 6 bases from V, 5 bases from J; junction bases outside gene matches: 12. CDR3 length: 17 amino acids, cysteine to phenylalanine. Only the CDR3 DNA stays, 51 bases, in frame from base 1. Sequences MDHEN (CDR1) and SYDVKM (CDR2) are obtained from the germline V gene. The time point label of this sample denotes: new active TB diagnosis, blood taken before or within 7 days of starting treatment. The active tuberculosis patients were newly diagnosed, HIV-seronegative South African adults aged 18 years or older. Active tuberculosis was confirmed by positive sputum smear microscopy and/or positive M. tuberculosis culture. Immunosequencing was performed on unsorted cryopreserved PBMC, with 90,000 to 100,000 T cells per clinical donor covered on average.

The receptor comes from an adult with tuberculosis. The sample consisted of PBMCs, taken at tuberculosis diagnosis. The chain is assembled from TRBV28 and TRBJ2-3, and 12 bases in between align with TRBD2. This receptor has the CDR3 CASRNRGGGLAGDTQYF. The sequenced DNA is TGTGCCAGCAGGAACAGGGGCGGGGGACTAGCGGGAGATACGCAGTATTTT. The reference TRBV28 and TRBJ2-3 proteins fill in what lies around the CDR3, so the full variable domain reads DVKVTQSSRYLVKRTGEKVFLECVQDMDHENMFWYRQDPGLGLRLIYFSYDVKMKEKGDIPEGYSVSREKKERFSLILESASTNQTSMYLCASRNRGGGLAGDTQYFGPGTRLTVL.